Each of the 2 T cell receptor beta chains below was sequenced from the same sample in a study of vaccination effects on CD4 cells after COVID-19. Sequencing used immunoSEQ multiplex PCR; TCRdb keeps in-frame clones, though not all of them. The table records about 50,000 clones, about 80% of them present only once. Scientists isolated CD4+ T cells after a roughly ten-day culture period ended. No antigen has been assigned to these receptors. The sample was CD4+ T cells from PBMCs cultured without peptide, taken before COVID-19 vaccination. The receptors were gathered from a human donor who received a COVID-19 vaccine.

The V call is TRBV6-2 or TRBV6-3, the J call TRBJ2-5; no clear D. This CDR3 comprises 12 residues. V was clipped by 0 bases and J by 5 bases, with 4 bases between them. Per the germline V gene, CDR1 is MNHEY and CDR2 is SVGEGT. Written as DNA, the CDR3 is TGTGCCAGCAGTTACTCACGGGAGACCCAGTACTTC. Its translation is CASSYSRETQYF.

The chain uses TRBV19 and TRBJ2-7, with D hard to call. The CDR3 has 11 amino acids. Germline V gene sequence: CDR1 LNHDA, CDR2 SQIVND (reference sequence). The V end lost 5 bases, the J end lost 2 bases, and 4 bases lay between the germline ends. CDR3: CASSSPYEQYV. The CDR3 nucleotides read TGTGCCAGTAGTTCCCCCTACGAGCAGTACGTC.